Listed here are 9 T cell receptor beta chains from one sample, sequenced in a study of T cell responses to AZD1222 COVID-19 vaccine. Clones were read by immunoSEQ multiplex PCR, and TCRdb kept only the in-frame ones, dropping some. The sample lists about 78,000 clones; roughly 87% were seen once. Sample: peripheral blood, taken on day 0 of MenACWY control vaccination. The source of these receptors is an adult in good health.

DNA for the CDR3: TGTGCCAGCAGCCCTCGGACAGACAATTCACCCCTCCACTTT. Its protein product is CASSPRTDNSPLHF. The rearrangement joins TRBV3-1 (or the pseudogene TRBV3-2) to TRBJ1-6; D is possibly TRBD1 (6 bases). Trimming cost V 4 bases and J 7 bases, with 11 bases left between them. The CDR3 totals 14 residues. Germline CDR1 and CDR2: LGHDT and YNNKEL (reference sequence).

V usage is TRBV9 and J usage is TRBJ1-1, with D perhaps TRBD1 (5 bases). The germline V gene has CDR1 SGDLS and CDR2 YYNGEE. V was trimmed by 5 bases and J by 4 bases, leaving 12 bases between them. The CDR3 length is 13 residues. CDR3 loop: CASSSQGSTEAFF. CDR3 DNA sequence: TGTGCCAGCAGTTCTCAGGGAAGCACTGAAGCTTTCTTT.

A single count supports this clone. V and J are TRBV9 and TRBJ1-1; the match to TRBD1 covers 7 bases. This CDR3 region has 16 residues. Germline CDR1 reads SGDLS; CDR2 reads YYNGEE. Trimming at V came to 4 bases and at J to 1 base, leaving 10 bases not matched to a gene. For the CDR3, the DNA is TGTGCCAGCAGCCCGTACAGGGGACAGTCGAACACTGAAGCTTTCTTT. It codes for CASSPYRGQSNTEAFF.

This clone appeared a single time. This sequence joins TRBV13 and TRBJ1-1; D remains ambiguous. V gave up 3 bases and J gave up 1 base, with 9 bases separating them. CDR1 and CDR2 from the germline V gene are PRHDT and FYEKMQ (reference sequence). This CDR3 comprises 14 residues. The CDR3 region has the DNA TGTGCCAGCAGCTTCCGGGCTCGGAACACTGAAGCTTTCTTT. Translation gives CASSFRARNTEAFF.

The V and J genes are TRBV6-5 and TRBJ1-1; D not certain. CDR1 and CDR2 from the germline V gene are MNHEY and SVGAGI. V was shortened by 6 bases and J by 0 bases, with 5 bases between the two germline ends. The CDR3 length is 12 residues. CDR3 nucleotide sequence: TGTGCCAGCAGCCGAATGAACACTGAAGCTTTCTTT. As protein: CASSRMNTEAFF.

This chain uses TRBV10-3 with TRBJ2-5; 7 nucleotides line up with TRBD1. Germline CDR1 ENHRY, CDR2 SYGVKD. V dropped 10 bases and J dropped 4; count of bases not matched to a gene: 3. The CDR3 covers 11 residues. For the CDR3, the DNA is TGTGCCAAACGACAGGGAGAGACCCAGTACTTC. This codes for CAKRQGETQYF.

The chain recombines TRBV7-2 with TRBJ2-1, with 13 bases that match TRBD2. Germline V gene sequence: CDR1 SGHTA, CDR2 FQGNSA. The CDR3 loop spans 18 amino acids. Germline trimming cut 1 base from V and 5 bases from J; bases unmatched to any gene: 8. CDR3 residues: CASSLGPQGLAGNNEQFF. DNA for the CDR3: TGTGCCAGCAGCTTAGGTCCTCAGGGACTAGCGGGGAACAATGAGCAGTTCTTC.

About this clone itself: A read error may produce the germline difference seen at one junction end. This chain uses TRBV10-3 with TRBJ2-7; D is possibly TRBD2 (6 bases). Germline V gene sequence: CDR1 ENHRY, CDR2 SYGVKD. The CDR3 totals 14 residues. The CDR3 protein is CAISARDLSSEQYF. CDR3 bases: TGTGCCATCAGTGCCCGGGACTTGTCCTCCGAGCAGTACTTC.

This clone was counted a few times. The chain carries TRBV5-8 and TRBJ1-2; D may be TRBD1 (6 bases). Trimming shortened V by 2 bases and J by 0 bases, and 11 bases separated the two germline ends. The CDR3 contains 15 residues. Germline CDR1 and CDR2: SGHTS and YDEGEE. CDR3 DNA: TGTGCCAGCAGCTTCAGCGGGACAACTAACTATGGCTACACCTTC. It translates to CASSFSGTTNYGYTF.